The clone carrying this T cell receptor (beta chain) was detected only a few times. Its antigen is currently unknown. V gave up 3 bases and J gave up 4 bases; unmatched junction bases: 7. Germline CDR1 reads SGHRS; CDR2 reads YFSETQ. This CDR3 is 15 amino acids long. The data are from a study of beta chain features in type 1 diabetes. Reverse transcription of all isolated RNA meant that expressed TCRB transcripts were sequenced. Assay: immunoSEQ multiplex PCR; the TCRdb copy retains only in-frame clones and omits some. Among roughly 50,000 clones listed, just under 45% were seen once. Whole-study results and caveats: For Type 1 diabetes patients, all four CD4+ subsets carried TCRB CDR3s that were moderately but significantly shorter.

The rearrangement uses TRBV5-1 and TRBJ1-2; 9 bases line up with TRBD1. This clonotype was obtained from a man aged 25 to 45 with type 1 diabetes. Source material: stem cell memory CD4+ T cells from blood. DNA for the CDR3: TGCGCCAGCAGCTACAGGGGGCGCGAACTCTATGGCTACACCTTC. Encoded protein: CASSYRGRELYGYTF.